The 5 T cell receptor beta chains below come from one sample, sequenced in a study of monozygotic twins with inflammatory bowel disease. Using the 5' RACE reads, TCRdb records one entry per CDR3 protein without DNA. Its table records under 200,000 distinct CDR3 sequences. The sample comprised blood. The origin of the receptors is a human donor with ulcerative colitis or Crohn's disease, or a healthy co-twin of an affected twin (not recorded which).

The rearrangement uses TRBV29-1 and TRBJ2-1; TCRdb indicates TRBD2, and absent DNA this call remains unverified. The CDR3 totals 15 residues. CDR1 SQVTM and CDR2 ANQGSEA come from the germline V gene. CDR3: CSVRETSGGYNEQFF.

CDR3 amino acids: CASLGTGPNEQFF. This chain links TRBV7-9 with TRBJ2-1; checking the TCRdb D call of TRBD1 is not possible without DNA. Germline V gene data show CDR1 as SEHNR and CDR2 as FQNEAQ (reference sequence). The CDR3 has 13 amino acids.

This chain uses TRBV6-1 with TRBJ2-5; TCRdb's D call, TRBD2, is unchecked because there is no DNA. Germline V gene data show CDR1 as MNHNS and CDR2 as SASEGT. The CDR3 sequence is 15 residues long. The CDR3 is CASRVQAGVLETQYF.

The rearrangement joins TRBV3-1 to TRBJ1-1. CDR1 is LGHDT, CDR2 YNNKEL, per germline (reference sequence). This CDR3 region has 13 residues. Here the CDR3 reads CASSRRMNTEAFF.

The chain recombines TRBV18 with TRBJ2-1; without DNA, the TCRdb call of TRBD1 cannot be checked. Germline V CDR1 and CDR2: KGHSH, LQKENI. The CDR3 extends over 13 amino acids. The CDR3 sequence is CASAGDRAAEQFF.